The rows below give T cell receptor beta chains drawn from one sample of a study of regulatory T cells in long-lasting Graves disease. TCRdb ran MiXCR on the multiplex PCR reads and lists one entry per CDR3 protein. The data show roughly 350,000 distinct CDR3 sequences, over 15% seen once. The same data also contributed to another study, on T cells in Graves' hyperthyroidism and ophthalmopathy.

The sequencing here drew on peripheral blood mononuclear cells (PBMCs), taken at new diagnosis, from a patient treated with antithyroid drugs. The receptor set was obtained from a man in his forties with Graves disease. Both conserved end residues are part of each CDR3.

j_gene | v_gene | CDR3aa
TRBJ1-2 | TRBV2 | CASRQTGGENYGYTF
TRBJ2-2 | TRBV7-8 | CASRPGLAGGGTGELFF
TRBJ2-1 | TRBV3-1 | CASSQGWRGGNEQFF
TRBJ1-4 | TRBV4-1 | CASSPSDRDDEKLFF
TRBJ2-7 | TRBV29-1 | CSVERRDRSYEQYF
TRBJ2-6 | TRBV2 | CASSEGPSGANVLTF
TRBJ2-5 | TRBV14 | CASSQQLGTGKQETQYF
TRBJ1-4 | TRBV18 | CASSPPGDAEKLFF
TRBJ2-2 | TRBV20-1 | CSVIVVTGELFF
TRBJ1-6 | TRBV7-9 | CASSLGMTYNSPLHF
TRBJ1-1 | TRBV30 | CASDRENTEAFF
TRBJ2-1 | TRBV30 | CAWKPRDRYNEQFF
TRBJ2-2 | TRBV19 | CASSEGARGLNTGELFF
TRBJ2-1 | TRBV12-3/TRBV12-4 | CASSPKVTEEFF
TRBJ1-3 | TRBV28 | CASTQWGRNTIYF
TRBJ2-1 | TRBV2 | CASSLLTEQFF
TRBJ1-1 | TRBV2 | CASSHPGQNTEAFF
TRBJ2-5 | TRBV5-4 | CASSWTGSPETQYF
TRBJ2-7 | TRBV30 | CAWSFGASYEQYF
TRBJ2-3 | TRBV20-1 | CSARAGGSDTQYF
TRBJ2-5 | TRBV6-1 | CASSQLPDLQETQYF
TRBJ2-3 | TRBV14 | CASSQFNTDTQYF
TRBJ2-5 | TRBV5-4 | CASSTSSGGQETQYF